The rows below give T cell receptor beta chains drawn from one sample of a study of radiotherapy plus CTLA-4 blockade in lung cancer. TCRdb keeps only in-frame clones here, not all; method: immunoSEQ multiplex PCR. The sample contains some 43,000 clones, around four fifths of which appear only once. The sequencing here drew on peripheral blood, taken from a patient treated with radiotherapy plus ipilimumab. The receptor set was obtained from a human donor with non-small cell lung cancer who had stable disease on radiotherapy plus ipilimumab. CDR3s include the opening cysteine and the closing phenylalanine or tryptophan. The D gene is left open where the match is weak. Rows give clone size only sometimes, using once, few, many, or a class for an expanded clone.

v_gene	d_gene	abundance	j_gene	CDR3nt	CDR3aa
TRBV9	NA	NA	TRBJ2-5	TGTGCCAGCAGCATATCCTGGGGGGGGCGCAGCCAAGAGACCCAGTACTTC	CASSISWGGRSQETQYF
TRBV11-3	TRBD2	NA	TRBJ2-5	TGTGCCAGCAGCTCAGGGACTAGCGGCCTCCAAGAGACCCAGTACTTC	CASSSGTSGLQETQYF
TRBV11-2	NA	NA	TRBJ1-6	TGTGCCAGCAGCTTAGGGGGGGGAGGCTCACCCCTCCACTTT	CASSLGGGGSPLHF
TRBV5-1	NA	NA	TRBJ2-7	TGCGCCAGCAGCTGGAGCGGAGGAGGCGACGAGCAGTACTTC	CASSWSGGGDEQYF
TRBV5-1	TRBD1	once	TRBJ1-5	TGCGCCAGCAGCTTAACAGGGGATCAGCCCCAGCATTTT	CASSLTGDQPQHF
TRBV9	NA	few	TRBJ1-2	TGTGCCAGCAGCGTAGGGGGGCGAAGTGGCTACACCTTC	CASSVGGRSGYTF
TRBV27	TRBD1	NA	TRBJ2-7	TGTGCCAGCAGTTCCCGCAGGGGGCTCACCTACGAGCAGTACTTC	CASSSRRGLTYEQYF
TRBV28	NA	NA	TRBJ2-7	TGTGCCAGCAGTTCCCCAGACAGGCCCTCCTACGAGCAGTACTTC	CASSSPDRPSYEQYF
TRBV25-1	TRBD1	NA	TRBJ1-2	TGTGCCAGCTCAGTAGGACAGGCGCACTATGGCTACACCTTC	CASSVGQAHYGYTF
TRBV6-4	TRBD2	few	TRBJ2-2	TGTGCCAGCGGGGGACTAGCGGGAGAGAGCACCGGGGAGCTGTTTTTT	CASGGLAGESTGELFF
TRBV5-1	TRBD1	NA	TRBJ1-2	TGCGCCAGCAGCCCTAATGGACAGGGGACCTATGGCTACACCTTC	CASSPNGQGTYGYTF
TRBV4-2	TRBD1	few	TRBJ2-7	TGTGCCAGCAGCCATAACCCACAGGGGCCGATGAACGAGCAGTACTTC	CASSHNPQGPMNEQYF
TRBV11-2	TRBD1	NA	TRBJ2-3	TGTGCCAGCAGCTTGGAATCGGACAGGGGGCAGAGGGATACGCAGTATTTT	CASSLESDRGQRDTQYF
TRBV19	TRBD2	NA	TRBJ2-7	TGTGCCAGTAGTGTTAGCGGGAGCGGGGTCGAGCAGTACTTC	CASSVSGSGVEQYF
TRBV4-3	TRBD1	NA	TRBJ1-4	TGCGCCAGCAGCCAAGAAACCGGGACAGGGTTTGAAAAACTGTTTTTT	CASSQETGTGFEKLFF
TRBV6-5	TRBD1	NA	TRBJ1-5	TGTGCCAGCAGCCAGACAGGGGAACGCCAGCCCCAGCATTTT	CASSQTGERQPQHF
TRBV6-4	TRBD2	NA	TRBJ2-5	TGTGCCAGCAGTGCCCCAATCCTAGCGGGAGGGGGGGAGACCCAGTACTTC	CASSAPILAGGGETQYF
TRBV19	NA	NA	TRBJ2-1	TGTGCCAGTAGTAGGCGTCGACGTAGGGGGGGGACAAACTCCTACAATGAGCAGTTCTTC	CASSRRRRRGGTNSYNEQFF
TRBV6-5	NA	once	TRBJ2-1	TGTGCCAGCAGTTACTCGAGGGTCAATGAGCAGTTCTTC	CASSYSRVNEQFF